A selection of T cell receptor beta chains follows, all from one sample in a study of cytomegalovirus exposure and HLA in healthy donors. Using immunoSEQ multiplex PCR, the repertoire was profiled, and TCRdb retains in-frame clones only, with some absent. In the table there are approximately 200,000 clones, approximately 70% of which are singletons. Material for sequencing was PBMCs. These receptors all come from a young woman in good health and CMV-seropositive. Each CDR3 is given with its conserved first and last residue. D genes are given only for firm matches. Part of the rows lack a size; the others show once, few, many or a class for expanded clones.

NA	NA	TRBV7-2	TRBJ1-4	TGTGCCAGCAGCCTTCGCCTGAGTGAAAAACTGTTTTTT	CASSLRLSEKLFF
NA	TRBD1	TRBV28	TRBJ1-2	TGTGCCGCCGGTGGGACAGGGCCCCCTGGGGCCTATGGCTACACCTTC	CAAGGTGPPGAYGYTF
NA	TRBD1	TRBV11-2	TRBJ1-1	TGTGCCAGCAGCTTACGTCCTGGACAGGCGAACACTGAAGCTTTCTTT	CASSLRPGQANTEAFF
NA	NA	TRBV7-2	TRBJ1-1	TGTGCCAGCAGCTGGGGGACTAACCTTTTCACTGAAGCTTTCTTT	CASSWGTNLFTEAFF
NA	NA	TRBV10-3	TRBJ2-7	TGTGCCATCAGTGGGGCCTTCCGTGGGGGGACCTCCTACGAGCAGTACTTC	CAISGAFRGGTSYEQYF
once	TRBD1	TRBV27	TRBJ2-7	TGTGCCAGCAGTTCGTCGGGACAGGGTTCCTACGAGCAGTACTTC	CASSSSGQGSYEQYF
NA	NA	TRBV25-1	TRBJ1-5	TGTGCCAGCAGTGAGGGGGCTGGACAGCCCCAGCATTTT	CASSEGAGQPQHF
NA	TRBD1	TRBV28	TRBJ1-1	TGTGCCAGCACCCAGGGGGGTTTGAACACTGAAGCTTTCTTT	CASTQGGLNTEAFF
NA	TRBD1	TRBV6-1	TRBJ1-2	TGTGCCAGCAGTGAAAGGACAGGGTGGGACTATGGCTACACCTTC	CASSERTGWDYGYTF
NA	TRBD2	TRBV6-5	TRBJ2-1	TGTGCCAGCAGTACCGGGACTAGCGGATTCAGCGAGCAGTTCTTC	CASSTGTSGFSEQFF
NA	NA	TRBV5-4	TRBJ1-4	TGTGCCAGCAGCCCCACGGCAGGAACGGCAACTAATGAAAAACTGTTTTTT	CASSPTAGTATNEKLFF
NA	NA	TRBV27	TRBJ2-7	TGTGCCAGCAGCCAAGGCGGGGGCCAGCTCTACGAGCAGTACTTC	CASSQGGGQLYEQYF
NA	TRBD2	TRBV28	TRBJ2-1	TGTGCCAGCACCATAGCGGGAGGCGCCTACAATGAGCAGTTCTTC	CASTIAGGAYNEQFF
NA	NA	TRBV6-5	TRBJ1-2	TGTGCCAGCGGCGATGGAGCGAAGAGCGGCTACACCTTC	CASGDGAKSGYTF
few	TRBD2	TRBV7-2	TRBJ2-7	TGTGCCAGCAGCTTCCGGGGTAGCGGGGTGAACGAGCAGTACTTC	CASSFRGSGVNEQYF
NA	TRBD2	TRBV7-2	TRBJ2-3	TGTGCCAGCAGACCAACTAGCGTAAGAACAGATACGCAGTATTTT	CASRPTSVRTDTQYF
NA	TRBD1	TRBV27	TRBJ1-4	TGTGCCAGCAGATTGACAGGGAGGGAAAAACTGTTTTTT	CASRLTGREKLFF
NA	NA	TRBV28	TRBJ1-1	TGTGCCAGCGGGGGGGACGGCTATACGAACACTGAAGCTTTCTTT	CASGGDGYTNTEAFF
NA	NA	TRBV2	TRBJ2-6	TGTGCCAGCAGTGAGAGTCGCCTGGAGAGGGGGGCCAACGTCCTGACTTTC	CASSESRLERGANVLTF
NA	NA	TRBV29-1	TRBJ2-3	TGCAGCGTTGAACTGTGGGGGGGCGGTGATACGCAGTATTTT	CSVELWGGGDTQYF
NA	TRBD2	TRBV5-1	TRBJ2-7	TGCGCCAGCAGCCCCGGGACTAGCGTCTACGAGCAGTACTTC	CASSPGTSVYEQYF
NA	NA	TRBV19	TRBJ1-3	TGTGCCACCCGACCGGAGGGCCGCGGAAACACCATATATTTT	CATRPEGRGNTIYF
NA	NA	TRBV5-6	TRBJ2-7	TGTGCCAGCAGCTCGAGCGGATCACCCTCCTACGAGCAGTACTTC	CASSSSGSPSYEQYF
NA	TRBD1	TRBV7-6	TRBJ2-1	TGTGCCAGCAGCGACGGGGACAGCAATGAGCAGTTCTTC	CASSDGDSNEQFF
few	NA	TRBV6-1	TRBJ2-6	TGTGCCGTCAGAGGTTCTGGGGCCAACGTCCTGACTTTC	CAVRGSGANVLTF
NA	NA	TRBV10-2	TRBJ1-2	TGCGCCAGCAGTGAGTCGTCCGGGTATGGCTACACCTTC	CASSESSGYGYTF
NA	NA	TRBV7-9	TRBJ2-7	TGTGCCAGCAGCTTAGACAGGGCCTCCTACGAGCAGTACTTC	CASSLDRASYEQYF
NA	NA	TRBV29-1	TRBJ2-7	TGCAGCGTCAGGGGGGCGATCTCCTACGAGCAGTACTTC	CSVRGAISYEQYF